This T cell receptor (beta chain) was found in a study of regulatory T cells in long-lasting Graves disease. Germline V gives CDR1 SGHTA, CDR2 FQGNSA. This CDR3 is 13 amino acids long. Trimming removed 1 base at V and 6 bases at J, with 6 bases between. Noted time point: newly diagnosed GD, antithyroid drugs for less than 3 months. Researchers made the TCR library from RNA that was extracted from PBMCs. This clonotype was seen a handful of times. iRepertoire HTBI primers and Arm-PCR of CDR3 regions built TCR beta libraries. TCRdb reprocessed the multiplex PCR reads with MiXCR, giving one entry per CDR3 protein. The data hold over 500,000 distinct CDR3 sequences, with 15% to 20% observed a single time. These data were also filed under a second study, of T cells in Graves' hyperthyroidism and ophthalmopathy.

The chain links TRBV7-2 to TRBJ2-2; D is undetermined. Specimen: peripheral blood mononuclear cells (PBMCs), collected at new diagnosis, from a patient treated with antithyroid drugs. This TCR derives from a man aged 18 to 29 with Graves disease. In DNA, the CDR3 is TGTGCCAGCAGCTTAGACCGCCCCGGGGAGCTGTTTTTT. It yields the protein CASSLDRPGELFF. Full variable domain (missing parts from reference TRBV7-2 and TRBJ2-2): GAGVSQSPSNKVTEKGKDVELRCDPISGHTALYWYRQSLGQGLEFLIYFQGNSAPDKSGLPSDRFSAERTGGSVSTLTIQRTQQEDSAVYLCASSLDRPGELFFGEGSRLTVL.